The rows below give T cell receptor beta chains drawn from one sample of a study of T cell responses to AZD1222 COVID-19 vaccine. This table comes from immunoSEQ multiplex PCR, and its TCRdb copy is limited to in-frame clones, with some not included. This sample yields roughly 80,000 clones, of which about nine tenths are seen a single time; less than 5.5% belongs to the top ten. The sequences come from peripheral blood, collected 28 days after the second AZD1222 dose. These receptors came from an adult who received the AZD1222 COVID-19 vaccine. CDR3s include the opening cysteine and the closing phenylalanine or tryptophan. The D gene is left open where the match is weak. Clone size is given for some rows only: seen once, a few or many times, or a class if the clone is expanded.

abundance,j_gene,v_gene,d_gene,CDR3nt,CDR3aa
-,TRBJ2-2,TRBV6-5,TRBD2,TGTGCCAGCCTAGCGGGGGAGGCCGGGGAGCTGTTTTTT,CASLAGEAGELFF
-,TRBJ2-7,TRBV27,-,TGTGCCAGCCGCTATGTGTCCTACGAGCAGTACTTC,CASRYVSYEQYF
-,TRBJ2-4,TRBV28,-,TGTGCCAGCAGTTTATATGCAGGTCTGTCCAAAAACATTCAGTACTTC,CASSLYAGLSKNIQYF
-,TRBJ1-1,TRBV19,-,TGTGCCAGTAGTACAACAGGGCTCGTCGCTGAAGCTTTCTTT,CASSTTGLVAEAFF
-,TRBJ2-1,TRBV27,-,TGTGCCAGCAGCTTCCGGGACTTAACCAACAATGAGCAGTTCTTC,CASSFRDLTNNEQFF
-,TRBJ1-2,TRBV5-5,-,TGTGCCAGCAGCAGCGCAGGGGAATATGGCTACACCTTC,CASSSAGEYGYTF
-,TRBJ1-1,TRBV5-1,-,TGCGCCAGCAGCATGGGGGGTGAGGGAGACGCTTTCTTT,CASSMGGEGDAFF
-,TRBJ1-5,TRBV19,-,TGTGCCAGTAGTAGCGTAGGGTTAAGCAATCAGCCCCAGCATTTT,CASSSVGLSNQPQHF
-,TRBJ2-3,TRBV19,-,TGTGCCAGTAGGCGTCAGTCTAGCACAGATACGCAGTATTTT,CASRRQSSTDTQYF
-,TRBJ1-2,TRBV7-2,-,TGTGCCAGCAGCTTACCCCCGAAAAGGAGCTACACCTTC,CASSLPPKRSYTF
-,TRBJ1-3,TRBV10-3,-,TGTGCCATCAGTGAGCCTTTGGGAGGGTCTGGAAACACCATATATTTT,CAISEPLGGSGNTIYF
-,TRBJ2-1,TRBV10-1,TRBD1,TGCGCCAGCAGTGAGTCCTTGACAGGGGCGTCGGCAGAGCAGTTCTTC,CASSESLTGASAEQFF
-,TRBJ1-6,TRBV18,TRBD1,TGTGCCAGCTCACCATCGGCCCAGGGGGCTTCACCCCTCCACTTT,CASSPSAQGASPLHF
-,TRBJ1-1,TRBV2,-,TGTGCCAGCAGGAGGAGGGTAGGGCACGACACTGAAGCTTTCTTT,CASRRRVGHDTEAFF
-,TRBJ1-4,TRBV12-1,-,TGTGCCAGCAGCTTTGACCCCCCCCCTGGCAGTCCAACTAATGAAAAACTGTTTTTT,CASSFDPPPGSPTNEKLFF
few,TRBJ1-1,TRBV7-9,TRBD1,TGTGCCAGCAGCTTAGAGACAGGGGGAAACACTGAAGCTTTCTTT,CASSLETGGNTEAFF
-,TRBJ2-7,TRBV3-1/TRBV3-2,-,TGTGCCAGCAGCCAAAGGGCCCCCTACGAGCAGTACTTC,CASSQRAPYEQYF
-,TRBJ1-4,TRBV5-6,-,TGTGCCAGCAGCCGGAGGCAAGCAACTAATGAAAAACTGTTTTTT,CASSRRQATNEKLFF
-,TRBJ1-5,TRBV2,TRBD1,TGTGCCAGCAGTGAAGACAGGGGATACCAGCCCCAGCATTTT,CASSEDRGYQPQHF
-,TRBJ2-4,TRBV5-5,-,TGTGCCAGCAGCTTGGTGCTTTTCGGGGATTTAGCCAAAAACATTCAGTACTTC,CASSLVLFGDLAKNIQYF
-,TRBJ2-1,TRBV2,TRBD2,TGTGCCAGCAGTGAGCCCCTAGCGGGCGTTTTCTACAATGAGCAGTTCTTC,CASSEPLAGVFYNEQFF
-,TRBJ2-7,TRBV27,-,TGTGCCAGCAGTTTAGGACCGCACTACGAGCAGTACTTC,CASSLGPHYEQYF
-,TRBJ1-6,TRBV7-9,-,TGTGCCGTCACCCGGGGGATCGAGTCACCCCTCCACTTT,CAVTRGIESPLHF
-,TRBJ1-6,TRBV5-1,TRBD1,TGCGCCAGCAGCTTGGGGACAGGGAGCAATTCACCCCTCCACTTT,CASSLGTGSNSPLHF
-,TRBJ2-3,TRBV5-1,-,TGCGCCAGCAGCTTGGCGTGGGCGGTCACAGATACGCAGTATTTT,CASSLAWAVTDTQYF
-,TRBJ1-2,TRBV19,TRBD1,TGTGCCAGCCAGGGGGCAGGGCGGTATGGCTACACCTTC,CASQGAGRYGYTF
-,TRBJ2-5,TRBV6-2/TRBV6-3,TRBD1,TGTGCCAGCAGTTTTCAATTGGACAGGTACGAAGAGACCCAGTACTTC,CASSFQLDRYEETQYF
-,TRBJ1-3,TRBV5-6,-,TGTGCCAGCAGCTTCTTTGCGGTCCCGGGGACCATATATTTT,CASSFFAVPGTIYF
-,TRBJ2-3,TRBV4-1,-,TGCGCCAGCAGCCAAGATCCCATAGTCCCCCACCGCACAGATACGCAGTATTTT,CASSQDPIVPHRTDTQYF
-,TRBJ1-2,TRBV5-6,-,TGTGCCAGCAGCTTCGTAAGAGATGGCTACACCTTC,CASSFVRDGYTF
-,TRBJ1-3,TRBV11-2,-,TGTGCCAGCAGCCCTTATGGAAACACCATATATTTT,CASSPYGNTIYF
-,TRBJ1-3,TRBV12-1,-,TGTGCCAGCAGTCACCGGGACGGGAGCTCTGGAAACACCATATATTTT,CASSHRDGSSGNTIYF
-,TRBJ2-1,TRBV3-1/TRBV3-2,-,TGTGCCAGCAGCCAAGAATTGGGGCTAGCGTTTGAGCAGTTCTTC,CASSQELGLAFEQFF
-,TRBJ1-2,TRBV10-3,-,TGTGCCATCAGTCGAAACGTAAGGGAGTATGGCTACACCTTC,CAISRNVREYGYTF
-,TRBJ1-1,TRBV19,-,TGTGCCAGTAGTGTGGGCATATCTGAAGCTTTCTTT,CASSVGISEAFF
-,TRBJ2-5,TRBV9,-,TGTGCCAGCAGCGTAGCTTCGGCGCGTCAAGAGACCCAGTACTTC,CASSVASARQETQYF
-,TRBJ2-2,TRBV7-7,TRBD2,TGTGCTAGCAGCTTAGCCCCTAGCGGGGCCAACACCGGGGAGCTGTTTTTT,CASSLAPSGANTGELFF
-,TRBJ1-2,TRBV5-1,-,TGCGCCAGCAGCCCTTGGGCCGGCTATGGCTACACCTTC,CASSPWAGYGYTF
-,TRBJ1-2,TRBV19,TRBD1,TGTGCCAGTAGTACAGGGGGTAACTATGGCTACACCTTC,CASSTGGNYGYTF
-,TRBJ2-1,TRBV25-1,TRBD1,TGTGCCAGCAGTCCGCGGACAGGGATAACCCCCAATGAGCAGTTCTTC,CASSPRTGITPNEQFF
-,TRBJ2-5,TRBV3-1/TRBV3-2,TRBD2,TGTGCCAGCAGCCAGCAACGGCTAGCGGGGGCCTTAATAGAGACCCAGTACTTC,CASSQQRLAGALIETQYF
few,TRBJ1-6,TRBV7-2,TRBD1,TGTGCCAGCAGCTCGGGACAGATCTATAATTCACCCCTCCACTTT,CASSSGQIYNSPLHF
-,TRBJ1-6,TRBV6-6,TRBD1,TGTGCCAGCAGTTCCCTGGGACAGGGGAACTCACCCCTCCACTTT,CASSSLGQGNSPLHF
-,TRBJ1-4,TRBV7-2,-,TGTGCCAGCAGCTCCGCCACCCGAGTGGAAAAACTGTTTTTT,CASSSATRVEKLFF
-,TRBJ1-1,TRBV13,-,TGTGCCAGCAGCTTAGATGTAGGTACGAACACTGAAGCTTTCTTT,CASSLDVGTNTEAFF